This passage covers 11 T cell receptor beta chains from one sample sequenced in a study of cytomegalovirus exposure and HLA in healthy donors. A multiplex PCR was run with 60 Vbeta primers and 13 Jbeta primers. Method: immunoSEQ multiplex PCR; TCRdb's copy keeps in-frame clones and lacks some. This table has about 200,000 clones, roughly 85% appearing once. Material for sequencing was PBMCs. The receptors were sampled from a woman in her 50s in good health and CMV-seronegative.

The chain joins TRBV2 to TRBJ2-1; 12 bases agree with TRBD2. CDR3 size: 17 residues. The trim removed 7 bases at V and 7 bases at J, leaving 14 bases unmatched. From germline, CDR1 is SNHLY and CDR2 FYNNEI. The CDR3 DNA is TGTGCCAGCAAGTGGACTAGCGGGATTATTGACGGGAATGAGCAGTTCTTC. Translating gives CASKWTSGIIDGNEQFF. The full variable domain, completed using reference TRBV2 and TRBJ2-1, is EPEVTQTPSHQVTQMGQEVILRCVPISNHLYFYWYRQILGQKVEFLVSFYNNEISEKSEIFDDQFSVERPDGSNFTLKIRSTKLEDSAMYFCASKWTSGIIDGNEQFFGPGTRLTVL.

The chain combines TRBV5-1 with TRBJ1-2; 10 bases map to TRBD1. The length of the CDR3 is 15 residues. The germline CDR1 and CDR2 sequences are SGHRS and YFSETQ. J gave up 4 bases and V 8 bases, and 11 bases lay outside the gene matches. CDR3 in amino acids: CASYPGQGLSYGYTF. CDR3 DNA: TGCGCCAGTTATCCGGGACAGGGGCTTTCCTATGGCTACACCTTC.

This clone has only a few counts. The CDR3 DNA reads TGTGCCAGCAGCTTAGGGACAGGGGTTAACTATGGCTACACCTTC. Translation gives CASSLGTGVNYGYTF. V gene TRBV7-2 combines with J gene TRBJ1-2; 9 bases match TRBD1. CDR1 SGHTA and CDR2 FQGNSA come from the germline V gene. The CDR3 totals 15 residues. J gave up 1 base and V 1 base, and 1 base lay outside the gene matches. Supplemented by reference TRBV7-2 and TRBJ1-2, the full variable domain reads GAGVSQSPSNKVTEKGKDVELRCDPISGHTALYWYRQSLGQGLEFLIYFQGNSAPDKSGLPSDRFSAERTGGSVSTLTIQRTQQEDSAVYLCASSLGTGVNYGYTFGSGTRLTVV.

V usage is TRBV9 and J usage is TRBJ2-7; 10 bases line up with TRBD2. V trimming: 2 bases; J trimming: 5 bases; junction bases outside the gene matches: 7. The length of the CDR3 is 15 residues. Germline V gives CDR1 SGDLS, CDR2 YYNGEE. The CDR3 here is CASSVGASGSHEQYF. CDR3 DNA sequence: TGTGCCAGCAGCGTGGGGGCTAGCGGGAGTCACGAGCAGTACTTC. The entire variable domain, with the rest obtained from reference TRBV9 and TRBJ2-7, is as follows: DSGVTQTPKHLITATGQRVTLRCSPRSGDLSVYWYQQSLDQGLQFLIQYYNGEERAKGNILERFSAQQFPDLHSELNLSSLELGDSALYFCASSVGASGSHEQYFGPGTRLTVT.

This clone is a singleton in its sample. J is TRBJ2-6 and V is TRBV6-1; D might be TRBD2 (6 bases). The CDR3 covers 20 residues. Germline assignment: CDR1 MNHNS and CDR2 SASEGT. Trimming shortened V by 3 bases and J by 0 bases, and 21 bases separated the two germline ends. The DNA for the CDR3 is TGTGCCAGCAGTGAGGAGGGCAGTGTAGATTTCTTCTCTGGGGCCAACGTCCTGACTTTC. Translation: CASSEEGSVDFFSGANVLTF.

The chain joins TRBV5-1 to TRBJ2-7; TRBD2 might be the D (5 bases). CDR1 SGHRS and CDR2 YFSETQ come from the germline V gene. The CDR3 contains 12 residues. V was cut by 5 bases and J by 3 bases, with 9 bases left in between. DNA for the CDR3: TGCGCCAGCAGGTACAGCGGCTACGAGCAGTACTTC. Its translation: CASRYSGYEQYF.

The V call is TRBV29-1, the J call TRBJ2-1; 14 bases fit TRBD2. There are 16 residues in the CDR3. The germline CDR1 and CDR2 sequences are SQVTM and ANQGSEA. The V segment lost 5 bases and the J segment 1 base; nucleotides outside the gene matches: 4. CDR3 DNA sequence: TGCAGCGTTCTAGGACTAGCGGGAGGTTCCTACAATGAGCAGTTCTTC. Translating it yields CSVLGLAGGSYNEQFF.

This chain connects TRBV6-1 to TRBJ1-5; 10 nucleotides align to TRBD1. CDR3 length equals 16 residues. The V gene end was trimmed by 4 bases and the J gene end by 3 bases; junction bases not matched to a gene: 6. In germline, CDR1 is MNHNS, CDR2 SASEGT. CDR3 region: CASSGQDRGPNQPQHF. As DNA, the CDR3 is TGTGCCAGCAGTGGGCAAGACAGGGGGCCCAATCAGCCCCAGCATTTT.

The J gene is TRBJ2-7, the V gene TRBV5-1; 8 bases match TRBD1. Looked up from germline, CDR1 is SGHRS and CDR2 is YFSETQ. The V and J ends lost 1 base and 5 bases, in that order; junction bases with no gene match: 5. The CDR3 has 14 amino acids. Here the CDR3 DNA reads TGCGCCAGCAGCTTGCCGGACAGGGACCACGAGCAGTACTTC. Translating gives CASSLPDRDHEQYF.

Points on this clone: An end of the junction differs from the germline gene, which may be a read error. CDR3 sequence reads: CSPSGNEQFF. The CDR3 coding sequence is TGCAGTCCTAGCGGCAATGAGCAGTTCTTC. This sequence joins TRBV20-1 and TRBJ2-1, with TRBD2 identical over 7 bases. This CDR3 comprises 10 residues. The germline V gene has CDR1 DFQATT and CDR2 SNEGSKA (reference sequence).

This clone occurred once. The chain uses TRBV2 and TRBJ2-7; 8 nucleotides align to TRBD1. V dropped 4 bases and J dropped 12; count of bases not matched to a gene: 11. Looked up from germline, CDR1 is SNHLY and CDR2 is FYNNEI. The CDR3 totals 13 residues. CDR3 coding DNA: TGTGCCAGCAGTGTGGTGACAGGGGCCCCGGGGTACTTC. Translation gives CASSVVTGAPGYF.